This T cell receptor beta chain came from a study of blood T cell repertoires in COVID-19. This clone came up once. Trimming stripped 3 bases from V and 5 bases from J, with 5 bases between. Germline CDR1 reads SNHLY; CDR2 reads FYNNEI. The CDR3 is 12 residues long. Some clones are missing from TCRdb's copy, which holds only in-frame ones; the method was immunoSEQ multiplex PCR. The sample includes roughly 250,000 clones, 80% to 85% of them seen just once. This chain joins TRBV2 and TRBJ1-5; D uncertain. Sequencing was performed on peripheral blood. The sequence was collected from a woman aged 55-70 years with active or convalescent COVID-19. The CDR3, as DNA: TGTGCCAGCAGTGATTTCGATCAGCCCCAGCATTTT. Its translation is CASSDFDQPQHF.